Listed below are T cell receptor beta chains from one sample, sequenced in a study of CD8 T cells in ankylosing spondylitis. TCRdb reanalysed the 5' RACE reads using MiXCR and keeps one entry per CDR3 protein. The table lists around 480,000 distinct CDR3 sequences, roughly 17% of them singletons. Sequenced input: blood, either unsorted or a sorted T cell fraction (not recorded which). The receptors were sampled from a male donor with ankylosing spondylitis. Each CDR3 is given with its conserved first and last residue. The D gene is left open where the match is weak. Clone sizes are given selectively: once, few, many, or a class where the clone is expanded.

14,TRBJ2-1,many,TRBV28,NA,CASIGGVVYNEQFF,TGTGCCAGCATCGGGGGAGTAGTCTACAATGAGCAGTTCTTC
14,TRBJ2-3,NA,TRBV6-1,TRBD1,CASRETGGRDTQYF,TGTGCCAGCAGGGAGACAGGGGGCAGAGATACGCAGTATTTT
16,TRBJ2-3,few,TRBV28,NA,CASSLKGSVRTDTQYF,TGTGCCAGCAGTTTAAAGGGAAGCGTACGCACAGATACGCAGTATTTT
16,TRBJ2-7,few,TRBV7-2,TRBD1,CASSLAAGGLPYEQYF,TGTGCCAGCAGCTTAGCGGCAGGGGGCCTCCCCTACGAGCAGTACTTC
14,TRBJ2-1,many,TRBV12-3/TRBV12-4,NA,CASSSEKIRHEQFF,TGTGCCAGCAGTTCGGAGAAGATAAGGCATGAGCAGTTCTTC
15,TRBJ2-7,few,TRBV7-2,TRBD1,CASSLEGTAIYEQYF,TGTGCCAGCAGCTTAGAAGGGACAGCGATTTACGAGCAGTACTTC
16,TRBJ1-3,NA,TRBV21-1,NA,CASPARKRVVGNTIYF,TGTGCCAGCCCCGCCCGAAAGAGGGTTGTTGGAAACACCATATATTTT
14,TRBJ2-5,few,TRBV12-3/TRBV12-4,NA,CASSSRAPQETQYF,TGTGCCAGCAGCTCTCGGGCGCCGCAAGAGACCCAGTACTTC
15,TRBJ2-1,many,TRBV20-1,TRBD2,CSARLAGHSYNEQFF,TGCAGTGCTCGCCTAGCGGGGCACTCCTACAATGAGCAGTTCTTC
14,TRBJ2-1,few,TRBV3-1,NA,CASSQGSRPNEQFF,TGTGCCAGCAGCCAAGGGAGTAGGCCCAATGAGCAGTTCTTC
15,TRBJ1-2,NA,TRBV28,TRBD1,CASSLGGGGNYGYTF,TGTGCCAGCAGTCTAGGGGGCGGTGGGAACTATGGCTACACCTTC
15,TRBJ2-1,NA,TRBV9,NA,CASSEPGRGYNEQFF,TGTGCCAGCAGCGAACCGGGCAGGGGTTACAATGAGCAGTTCTTC
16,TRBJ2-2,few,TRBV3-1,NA,CASSLLGGGGTGELFF,TGTGCCAGCAGCCTCTTGGGGGGAGGAGGCACCGGGGAGCTGTTTTTT
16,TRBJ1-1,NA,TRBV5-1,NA,CASSLQASGLNTEAFF,TGCGCCAGCAGCCTACAGGCCTCTGGCTTGAACACTGAAGCTTTCTTT
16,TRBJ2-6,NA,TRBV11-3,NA,CASSSRSLSGANVLTF,TGTGCCAGCAGCTCCCGAAGCCTCTCTGGGGCCAACGTCCTGACTTTC
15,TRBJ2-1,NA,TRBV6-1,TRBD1,CASTRRDRVIGEQFF,TGTGCCAGCACCCGCCGGGACAGGGTAATAGGTGAGCAGTTCTTC
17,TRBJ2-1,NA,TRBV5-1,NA,CASSLVNTAGSGNEQFF,TGCGCCAGCAGCTTGGTTAACACGGCGGGATCCGGCAATGAGCAGTTCTTC
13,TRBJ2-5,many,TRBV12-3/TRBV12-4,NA,CASSRRPGETQYF,TGTGCCAGCAGTCGGAGGCCCGGAGAGACCCAGTACTTC
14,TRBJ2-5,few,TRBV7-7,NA,CASSSGAGRETQYF,TGTGCTAGCAGCTCGGGTGCAGGGAGAGAGACCCAGTACTTC
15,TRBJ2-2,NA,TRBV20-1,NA,CSARSRTRNTGELFF,TGCAGTGCTAGATCCCGGACTCGAAACACCGGGGAGCTGTTTTTT
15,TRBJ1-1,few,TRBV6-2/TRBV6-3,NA,CASSYSWRLNTEAFF,TGTGCCAGCAGTTACTCTTGGCGCTTGAACACTGAAGCTTTCTTT
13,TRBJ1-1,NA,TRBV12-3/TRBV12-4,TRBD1,CASSTGTGHEAFF,TGTGCCAGCAGTACCGGGACAGGACATGAAGCTTTCTTT
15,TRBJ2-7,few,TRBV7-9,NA,CASSLNGGLGYEQYF,TGTGCCAGCAGCCTAAACGGGGGGCTGGGCTACGAGCAGTACTTC
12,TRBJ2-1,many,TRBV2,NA,CASSADYNEQFF,TGTGCCAGCAGCGCCGACTACAATGAGCAGTTCTTC
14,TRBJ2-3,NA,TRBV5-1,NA,CASSAQAPTDTQYF,TGCGCCAGCAGCGCACAGGCTCCCACAGATACGCAGTATTTT
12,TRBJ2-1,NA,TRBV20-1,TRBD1,CSARGFGDRALF,TGCAGTGCTAGAGGATTTGGGGACAGGGCGCTCTTC
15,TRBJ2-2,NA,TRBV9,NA,CASSTRTALTGELFF,TGTGCCAGCAGCACCAGGACAGCCCTCACCGGGGAGCTGTTTTTT
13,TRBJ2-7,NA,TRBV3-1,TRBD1,CASSQRDRGEQYF,TGTGCCAGCAGCCAACGGGACAGGGGGGAGCAGTACTTC
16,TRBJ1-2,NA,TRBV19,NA,CASSIPRGLLGYGYTF,TGTGCCAGTAGCATTCCGAGAGGGCTACTAGGCTATGGCTACACCTTC
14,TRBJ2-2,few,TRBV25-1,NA,CASSGRADTGELFF,TGTGCCAGCAGTGGACGGGCGGACACCGGGGAGCTGTTTTTT
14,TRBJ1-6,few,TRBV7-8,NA,CASIGSSYNSPLHF,TGTGCCAGCATTGGCAGCTCCTATAATTCACCCCTCCACTTT
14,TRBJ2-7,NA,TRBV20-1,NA,CSARVKASVGEQYF,TGCAGTGCTAGAGTTAAGGCCAGCGTGGGCGAGCAGTACTTC
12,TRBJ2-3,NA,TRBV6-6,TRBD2,CASTGLADRWYF,TGTGCCAGCACAGGACTAGCGGATCGTTGGTATTTT
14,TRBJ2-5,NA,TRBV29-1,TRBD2,CSAGTSGGIETQYF,TGCAGCGCGGGGACTAGCGGGGGCATTGAGACCCAGTACTTC
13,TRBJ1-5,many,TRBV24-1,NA,CATSDGGTRAQHF,TGTGCCACCAGTGACGGGGGGACAAGAGCCCAGCATTTT
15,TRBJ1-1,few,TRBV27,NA,CASSTIRGKNTEAFF,TGTGCCAGCAGTACTATTAGGGGTAAGAACACTGAAGCTTTCTTT
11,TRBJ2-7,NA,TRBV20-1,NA,CSATAAYEQYF,TGCAGTGCTACGGCGGCCTACGAGCAGTACTTC
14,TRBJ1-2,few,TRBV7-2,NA,CASSSRGYSYGYTF,TGTGCCAGCAGCTCCAGGGGATATAGCTATGGCTACACCTTC
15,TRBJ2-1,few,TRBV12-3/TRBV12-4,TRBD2,CASSPSGSGGNEQFF,TGTGCCAGCAGTCCGTCGGGTAGCGGGGGGAATGAGCAGTTCTTC
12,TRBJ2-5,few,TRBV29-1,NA,CSGLQGSETQYF,TGCAGCGGTCTACAGGGCTCAGAGACCCAGTACTTC
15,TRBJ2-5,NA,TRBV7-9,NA,CASSSTGVAEETQYF,TGTGCCAGCAGCTCAACGGGGGTCGCGGAAGAGACCCAGTACTTC
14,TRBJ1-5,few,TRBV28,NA,CASNTQGGGQPQHF,TGTGCCAGCAATACCCAGGGAGGAGGTCAGCCCCAGCATTTT
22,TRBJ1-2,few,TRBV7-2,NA,CASSLSGRSVPGRDRDNYGYTF,TGTGCCAGCAGCTTATCCGGTCGAAGCGTCCCGGGGAGGGACCGCGATAACTATGGCTACACCTTC
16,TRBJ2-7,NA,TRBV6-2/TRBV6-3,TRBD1,CASSDPPGQGTYEQYF,TGTGCCAGCAGCGACCCTCCGGGACAGGGGACCTACGAGCAGTACTTC
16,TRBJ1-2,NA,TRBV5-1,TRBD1,CASSWEPSTGRGGYTF,TGCGCCAGCAGCTGGGAACCTTCGACAGGGAGGGGTGGCTACACCTTC
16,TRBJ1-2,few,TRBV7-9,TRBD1,CASSPSGGQILYGYTF,TGTGCCAGCAGCCCCTCGGGGGGACAGATTCTCTATGGCTACACCTTC
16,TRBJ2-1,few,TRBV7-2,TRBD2,CASSLTLAGGPNEQFF,TGTGCCAGCAGCTTAACCTTAGCGGGAGGGCCAAATGAGCAGTTCTTC
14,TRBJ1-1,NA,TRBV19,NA,CASTPRGRLTEAFF,TGTGCCAGTACTCCAAGGGGCCGGTTGACTGAAGCTTTCTTT
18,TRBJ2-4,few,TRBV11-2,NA,CASSYLGVGHLAKNIQYF,TGTGCCAGCAGCTATTTAGGGGTGGGCCATCTAGCCAAAAACATTCAGTACTTC
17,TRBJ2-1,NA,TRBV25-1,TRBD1,CASSPTEGASSYNEQFF,TGTGCCAGCAGTCCAACCGAGGGGGCAAGCTCCTACAATGAGCAGTTCTTC
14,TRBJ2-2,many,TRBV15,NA,CATSAVLTTGELFF,TGTGCCACCAGCGCAGTACTGACCACCGGGGAGCTGTTTTTT
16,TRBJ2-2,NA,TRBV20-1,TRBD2,CSARTTSGRPTGELFF,TGCAGTGCTAGAACCACTAGCGGGAGACCAACCGGGGAGCTGTTTTTT
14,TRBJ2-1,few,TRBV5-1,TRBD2,CASSFQRGDNEQFF,TGCGCCAGCAGCTTCCAGCGGGGTGACAATGAGCAGTTCTTC
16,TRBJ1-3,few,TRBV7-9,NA,CASSNPDRYSGNTIYF,TGTGCCAGCAGCAACCCGGACAGATACTCTGGAAACACCATATATTTT
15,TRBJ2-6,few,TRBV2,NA,CASSEARSGANVLTF,TGTGCCAGCAGTGAAGCGCGATCGGGGGCCAACGTCCTGACTTTC